This passage covers 25 T cell receptor beta chains from one sample sequenced in a study of tumor-infiltrating lymphocytes in primary liver carcinoma. It was unsorted whole blood that yielded blood RNA, and germline DNA was also extracted. cDNA specific to TCR beta was made from approximately 0.55 ug of total RNA, with a constant-region primer employed for priming. The TCR beta library was amplified through three nested multiplex PCR rounds in a modified ARM-PCR procedure. Running around 9 cycles apiece, the first two PCR rounds relied on TRBV1-TRBV30 forward primers together with a C-beta reverse primer. TCRdb fed the multiplex PCR reads into MiXCR, producing one record per CDR3 protein. This sample has some 190,000 distinct CDR3 sequences, with roughly 60% found just once. Sequenced: peripheral blood. These receptors came from a man aged 35-49 years with primary liver carcinoma and hepatitis B virus infection.

The genes are TRBV6-6 and TRBJ2-3; TRBD2 aligns across 7 bases. V shed 4 bases and J 3 bases; nucleotides not matched to a gene: 7. The CDR3 contains 15 residues. CDR1 is MNHNY, CDR2 SVGAGI, per germline (reference sequence). CDR3 residues: CASSSPGLWTDTQYF. For the CDR3, the DNA is TGTGCCAGCAGTTCCCCGGGACTATGGACAGATACGCAGTATTTT.

This chain links TRBV6-1 with TRBJ2-5; D not resolved. The CDR3 runs 15 residues. The V gene's germline CDR1 is MNHNS and CDR2 SASEGT. The ends were cut back, 1 base at V and 4 bases at J, with 13 bases in the middle. As DNA, the CDR3 is TGTGCCAGCAGTGAAGGCGTCCCCCCAGGAGAGACCCAGTACTTC. The encoded protein is CASSEGVPPGETQYF.

The chain uses TRBV10-1 and TRBJ1-1; D uncertain. Trimming pared 0 bases from V and 5 bases from J, leaving 7 bases between. CDR3 length equals 13 residues. Germline loops: CDR1 WNHNN, CDR2 SYGVQD (reference sequence). The CDR3 DNA sequence: TGCGCCAGCAGTGAGTCGCCGGGGACTGAAGCTTTCTTT. This sequence encodes CASSESPGTEAFF.

Written as DNA, the CDR3 is TGCAGCGTTAAGTCAGAGTTCTCCTACGAGCAGTACTTC. Translation gives CSVKSEFSYEQYF. The chain uses TRBV29-1 and TRBJ2-7; no definite D call. Trimming cost V 5 bases and J 0 bases, with 11 bases left between them. The CDR3 has 13 residues. Germline V gene sequence: CDR1 SQVTM, CDR2 ANQGSEA.

The rearrangement joins TRBV5-1 to TRBJ1-4, with D tentatively TRBD1 (6 bases). Germline V gives CDR1 SGHRS, CDR2 YFSETQ. Between the trimmed V and J ends, which lost 0 bases and 8 bases, there was a span of 14 bases. The length of the CDR3 is 15 residues. In DNA form, the CDR3 reads TGCGCCAGCAGCTTGGGAGGAAGGACAGACGAAAAACTGTTTTTT. Protein sequence: CASSLGGRTDEKLFF.

This clonotype was seen only a few times. The chain joins TRBV13 to TRBJ2-7; D unresolved. V was clipped by 1 base and J by 6 bases, with 10 bases between them. CDR1 and CDR2 (germline): PRHDT, FYEKMQ (reference sequence). The CDR3 contains 13 residues. For the CDR3, the DNA is TGTGCCAGCAGCTTAGAGGCAGTCCCCGAGCAGTACTTC. This translates into CASSLEAVPEQYF.

This clonotype has more than one count but fewer than ten. V is TRBV4-1 and J is TRBJ2-1; 13 bases agree with TRBD2. Germline assignment: CDR1 MGHRA and CDR2 YSYEKL. The CDR3 spans 17 residues. The J segment lost 9 bases and the V segment lost 4 bases, leaving 12 bases of the junction unmatched. The CDR3 DNA sequence: TGCGCCAGCAGCCCAAAGGCACTAGCGGGAGGGCCCGGTGAGCAGTTCTTC. Residues: CASSPKALAGGPGEQFF.

Notes on this clonotype: The conserved final phenylalanine or tryptophan is absent from the CDR3, which likely points to a read error. The V gene is TRBV11-3, the J gene TRBJ2-1; D is perhaps TRBD2 (6 bases). Trimming stripped 1 base from V and 10 bases from J, with 17 bases between. This CDR3 has 15 amino acids. Per germline, CDR1 SGHNT and CDR2 YENEEA. The CDR3 sequence is CASSLAPGRGNEQFS. The DNA of the CDR3 is TGTGCCAGCAGCTTAGCCCCAGGGCGGGGCAACGAGCAGTTCTCC.

This clonotype was detected a few times. It is likely a read error, because the conserved phenylalanine at the end of the CDR3 is missing. The chain combines TRBV11-2 with TRBJ1-2; unclear D gene. Trimming cost V 1 base and J 4 bases, with 16 bases left between them. Germline CDR1 SGHAT, CDR2 FQNNGV. The CDR3 is 16 residues long. CDR3 loop: CASSLGGAATLYGYTS. The DNA for the CDR3 is TGTGCCAGCAGCTTAGGTGGTGCAGCTACCCTCTATGGCTACACCTCC.

The chain combines TRBV14 with TRBJ2-6; no reliable D call. Germline values: CDR1 SGHDN, CDR2 FVKESK. CDR3 size: 15 residues. The V end was cut by 4 bases, the J end by 1 base, with 8 bases between. CDR3 nucleotide sequence: TGTGCCAGCAGCCGTGACGGATCTGGGGCCAACGTCCTGACTTTC. Residues: CASSRDGSGANVLTF.

This clonotype was counted between two and nine times. The J gene is TRBJ2-7, the V gene TRBV6-5, with 11 bases that match TRBD1. Unmatched junction bases numbered 5, after V lost 4 bases and J lost 6 bases. Germline V CDR1 and CDR2: MNHEY, SVGAGI. CDR3 size: 14 residues. CDR3 loop: CASSFGQGAGEQYF. The CDR3 DNA follows: TGTGCCAGCAGTTTCGGACAGGGGGCTGGCGAGCAGTACTTC.

The CDR3 bases are TGTGCCAGCCAGGGGGCTGAGAGCTCGTACGAGCAGTACTTC. It specifies CASQGAESSYEQYF. The rearrangement links TRBV28 to TRBJ2-7, with 8 bases matching TRBD1. The V gene end was trimmed by 8 bases and the J gene end by 4 bases; junction bases not matched to a gene: 10. The CDR3 has 14 residues. CDR1 is MDHEN and CDR2 is SYDVKM in the germline V gene.

There are a few counts of this clonotype. The rearrangement joins TRBV6-1 to TRBJ1-2, with a weak D call TRBD1 (5 bases). The length of the CDR3 is 15 residues. Trimming shortened V by 4 bases and J by 4 bases, and 16 bases separated the two germline ends. Germline V gene data show CDR1 as MNHNS and CDR2 as SASEGT. The CDR3 nucleotides read TGTGCCAGCAGTGGGAGTTCGGGGCTTGGCTATGGCTACACCTTC. This encodes CASSGSSGLGYGYTF.

In this sample, this clonotype turned up a few times. The chain uses TRBV6-5 and TRBJ2-5, with D possibly being TRBD1 or TRBD2 (5 bases each). The germline V gene encodes CDR1 MNHEY and CDR2 SVGAGI. The CDR3 is made up of 15 amino acids. V lost 2 bases and J lost 0, with 10 bases in between. The chain's CDR3 is CASSYGQGHQETQYF. As DNA, the CDR3 is TGTGCCAGCAGTTACGGTCAGGGACACCAAGAGACCCAGTACTTC.

V gene TRBV10-2 combines with J gene TRBJ2-5; TRBD1 is a possible D gene (6 bases). Looked up from germline, CDR1 is WSHSY and CDR2 is SAAADI. V was shortened by 0 bases and J by 4 bases, with 6 bases between the two germline ends. The CDR3 has 13 amino acids. Written as DNA, the CDR3 is TGCGCCAGCAGTGAGTCGACAGGAGAGACCCAGTACTTC. This codes for CASSESTGETQYF.

This clonotype was recorded many times. This chain uses TRBV12-3 or TRBV12-4 with TRBJ1-2, with D perhaps matching TRBD1 (5 bases). With 7 bases removed from V and 4 bases from J, the gap between germline ends came to 16 bases. The CDR3 spans 14 residues. CDR3 DNA sequence: TGTGCCAGCACCCTGGAAGGAGGGGCCTATGGCTACACCTTC. Encoded protein: CASTLEGGAYGYTF.

The chain is built from TRBV11-1 and TRBJ2-1; tentatively, D is TRBD2 (5 bases). From germline, CDR1 is SGHAT and CDR2 FQDESV (reference sequence). The CDR3 totals 16 residues. The V gene lost 5 bases and the J gene lost 0 bases, with 14 bases spanning the gap. CDR3 amino acids: CASSPRGPGSYNEQFF. The CDR3 DNA reads as TGTGCCAGCAGCCCTAGAGGGCCTGGCTCCTACAATGAGCAGTTCTTC.

This clonotype was counted only a few times. The chain employs TRBV6-5 and TRBJ2-7; 7 bases align to TRBD1. V shed 11 bases and J 6 bases; nucleotides not matched to a gene: 19. The germline gives CDR1 MNHEY, CDR2 SVGAGI. This CDR3 has 15 amino acids. CDR3 coding DNA: TGTGCCGCGAGACCGGACCGGGACAGCATCTCCGAGCAGTACTTC. This translates into CAARPDRDSISEQYF.

The chain joins TRBV14 to TRBJ2-7; perhaps D is TRBD1 or TRBD2 (5 bases each). This CDR3 contains 14 residues. Trimming shortened V by 6 bases and J by 4 bases, and 16 bases separated the two germline ends. The V gene's germline CDR1 is SGHDN and CDR2 FVKESK. The chain's CDR3 is CASRETGTNYEQYF. CDR3 nucleotide sequence: TGTGCCAGCAGGGAGACCGGGACGAATTACGAGCAGTACTTC.

The rearrangement joins TRBV6-5 to TRBJ1-4, with 10 bases that match TRBD1. The V segment lost 5 bases and the J segment 7 bases; nucleotides outside the gene matches: 7. The V gene's germline CDR1 is MNHEY and CDR2 SVGAGI. The CDR3 extends over 15 amino acids. CDR3 nucleotides: TGTGCCAGCAGTAATCGACAGGGGGCTACTGAAAAACTGTTTTTT. It specifies CASSNRQGATEKLFF.

The CDR3 is CASSPGTGRRMAFF. Here the CDR3 DNA reads TGTGCCAGCAGTCCCGGGACAGGGCGTCGTATGGCTTTCTTT. V usage is TRBV6-5 and J usage is TRBJ1-1, with TRBD1 matching over 9 bases. The CDR3 runs to 14 residues. The germline gives CDR1 MNHEY, CDR2 SVGAGI. Trimming removed 5 bases from V and 11 bases from J; junction bases left unmatched: 12.

In regard to this clonotype: An end of the junction differs from the germline gene, which may be a read error. The gene calls are TRBV5-4 and TRBJ2-7; D unresolved. The CDR3 is 15 amino acids. Germline lookup yields CDR1 SGHNT and CDR2 YYREEE (reference sequence). The CDR3 region has the DNA TGTGCCAGTTTCTCCTGGGGTTCCTCGGCCTACAAGCAGTACTTC. Its protein product is CASFSWGSSAYKQYF.

The chain has TRBV12-3 or TRBV12-4 and TRBJ2-5; possibly TRBD2 for D (6 bases). V lost 6 bases and J lost 0, with 20 bases in between. This CDR3 comprises 17 residues. Here the CDR3 reads CASRPRNSGGYQETQYF. The CDR3 DNA reads as TGTGCCAGCAGGCCGAGGAATAGCGGCGGATACCAAGAGACCCAGTACTTC.

The V call is TRBV6-2 or TRBV6-3, the J call TRBJ2-3; 10 bases are shared with TRBD2. The CDR3 runs to 16 residues. Germline CDR1 reads MNHEY; CDR2 reads SVGEGT. J gave up 0 bases and V 7 bases, and 7 bases lay outside the gene matches. Here the CDR3 reads CASKPSGSGSTDTQYF. CDR3 DNA: TGTGCCAGCAAACCTAGCGGGAGTGGCAGCACAGATACGCAGTATTTT.

The chain couples TRBV4-1 to TRBJ2-5; the match to TRBD2 covers 10 bases. Per germline, CDR1 MGHRA and CDR2 YSYEKL. The CDR3 is 14 residues long. CDR3 residues: CAGSYSGRGETQYF. The DNA for the CDR3 is TGCGCGGGCAGCTACAGCGGGAGGGGGGAGACCCAGTACTTC.